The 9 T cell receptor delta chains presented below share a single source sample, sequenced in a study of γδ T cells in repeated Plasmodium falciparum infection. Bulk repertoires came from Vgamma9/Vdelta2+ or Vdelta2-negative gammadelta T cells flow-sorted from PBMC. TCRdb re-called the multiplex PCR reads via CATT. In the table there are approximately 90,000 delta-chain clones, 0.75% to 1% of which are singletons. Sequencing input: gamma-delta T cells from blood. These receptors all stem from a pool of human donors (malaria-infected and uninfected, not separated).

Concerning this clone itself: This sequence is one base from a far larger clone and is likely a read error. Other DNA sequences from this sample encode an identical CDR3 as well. The CDR3 nucleotides read TGTGCTCTTGGGGTCCGTTGGGCCCCGGATGTACAGGCCGATAAACTTATCTTT. Translated, it gives CALGVRWAPDVQADKLIF. This chain links TRDV1 with TRDJ1; D unclear. The germline CDR1 and CDR2 sequences are TSWWSYY and QGS. The CDR3 length is 18 residues.

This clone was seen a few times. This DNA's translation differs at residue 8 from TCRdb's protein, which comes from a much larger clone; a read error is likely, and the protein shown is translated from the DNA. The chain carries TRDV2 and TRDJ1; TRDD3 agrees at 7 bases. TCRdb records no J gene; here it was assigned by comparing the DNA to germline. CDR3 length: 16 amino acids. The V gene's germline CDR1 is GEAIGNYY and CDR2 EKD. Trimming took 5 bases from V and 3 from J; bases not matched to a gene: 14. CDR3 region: CACVRTGEYASDKLIF. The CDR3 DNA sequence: TGTGCCTGTGTCCGTACTGGGGAATACGCCTCCGATAAACTCATCTTT.

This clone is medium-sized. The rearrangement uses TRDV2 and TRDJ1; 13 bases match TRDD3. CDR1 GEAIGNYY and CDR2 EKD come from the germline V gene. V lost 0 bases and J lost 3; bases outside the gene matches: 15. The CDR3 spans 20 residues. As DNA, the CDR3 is TGTGCCTGTGACACCGTGGTACTGGGGGATACGCGGGTAATCGCCGATAAACTCATCTTT. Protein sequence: CACDTVVLGDTRVIADKLIF.

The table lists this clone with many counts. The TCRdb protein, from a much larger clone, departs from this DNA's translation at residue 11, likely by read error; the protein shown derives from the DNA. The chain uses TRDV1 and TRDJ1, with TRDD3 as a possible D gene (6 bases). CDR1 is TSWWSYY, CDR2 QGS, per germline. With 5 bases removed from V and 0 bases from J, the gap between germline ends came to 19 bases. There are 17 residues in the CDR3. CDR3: CALGTSTNWEDTDKLIF. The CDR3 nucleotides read TGTGCTCTTGGGACTTCTACAAACTGGGAGGACACCGATAAACTCATCTTT.

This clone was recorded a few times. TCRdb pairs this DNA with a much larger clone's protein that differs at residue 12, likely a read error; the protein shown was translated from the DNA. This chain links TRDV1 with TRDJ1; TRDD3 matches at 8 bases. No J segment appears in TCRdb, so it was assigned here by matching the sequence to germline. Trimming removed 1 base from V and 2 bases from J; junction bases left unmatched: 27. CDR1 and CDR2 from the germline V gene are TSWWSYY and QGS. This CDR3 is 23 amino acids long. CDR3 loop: CALGEHRNLRRSWGNPWTDKLIF. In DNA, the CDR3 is TGTGCTCTTGGGGAACACAGGAACCTACGCCGTAGCTGGGGGAACCCGTGGACCGATAAACTCATCTTT.

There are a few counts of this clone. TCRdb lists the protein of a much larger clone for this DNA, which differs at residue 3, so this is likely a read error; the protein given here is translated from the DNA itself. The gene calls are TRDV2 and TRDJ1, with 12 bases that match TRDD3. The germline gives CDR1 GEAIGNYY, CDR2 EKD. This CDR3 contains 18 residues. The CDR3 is CAYDALLGDTSYTDKLIF. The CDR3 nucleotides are TGTGCCTATGACGCTTTACTGGGGGATACTTCCTACACCGATAAACTCATCTTT.

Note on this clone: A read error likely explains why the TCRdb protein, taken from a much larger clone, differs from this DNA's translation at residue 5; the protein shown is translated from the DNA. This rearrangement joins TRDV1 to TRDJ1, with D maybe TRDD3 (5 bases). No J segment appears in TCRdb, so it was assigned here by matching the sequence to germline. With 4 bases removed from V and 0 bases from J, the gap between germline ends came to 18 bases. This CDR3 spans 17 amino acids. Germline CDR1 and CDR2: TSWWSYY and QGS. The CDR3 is CALGGLVGSLYTDKLIF. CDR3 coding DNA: TGTGCTCTTGGGGGACTAGTGGGGAGCCTTTACACCGATAAACTCATCTTT.

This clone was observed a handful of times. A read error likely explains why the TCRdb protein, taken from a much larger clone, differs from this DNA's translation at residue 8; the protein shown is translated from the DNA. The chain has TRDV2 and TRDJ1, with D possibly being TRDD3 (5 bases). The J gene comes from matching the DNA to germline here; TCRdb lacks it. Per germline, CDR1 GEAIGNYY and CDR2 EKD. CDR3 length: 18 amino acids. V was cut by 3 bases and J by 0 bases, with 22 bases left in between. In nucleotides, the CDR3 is TGTGCCTGTGACCCGCTCGGGGAGGTGCTCAATTACACCGATAAACTCATCTTT. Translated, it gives CACDPLGEVLNYTDKLIF.

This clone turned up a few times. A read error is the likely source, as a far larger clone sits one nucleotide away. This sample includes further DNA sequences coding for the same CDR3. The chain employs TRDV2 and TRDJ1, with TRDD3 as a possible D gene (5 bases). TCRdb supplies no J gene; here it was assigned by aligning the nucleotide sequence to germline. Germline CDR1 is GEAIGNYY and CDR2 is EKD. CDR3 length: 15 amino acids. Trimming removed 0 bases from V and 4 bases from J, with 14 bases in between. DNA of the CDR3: TGTGCCTGTGACACCGGAGGGGACAAGGGCGATAAACTCATCTTT. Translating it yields CACDTGGDKGDKLIF.